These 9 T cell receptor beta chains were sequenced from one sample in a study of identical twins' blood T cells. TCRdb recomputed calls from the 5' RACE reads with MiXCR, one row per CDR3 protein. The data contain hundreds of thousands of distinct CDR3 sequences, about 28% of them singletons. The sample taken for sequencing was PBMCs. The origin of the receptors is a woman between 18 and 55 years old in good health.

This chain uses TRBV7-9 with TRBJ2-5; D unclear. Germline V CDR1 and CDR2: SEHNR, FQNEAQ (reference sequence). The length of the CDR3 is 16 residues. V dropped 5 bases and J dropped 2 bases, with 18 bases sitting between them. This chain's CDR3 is CASSRLGMYFQETQYF. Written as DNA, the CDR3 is TGTGCCAGCAGCCGCCTGGGGATGTACTTTCAAGAGACCCAGTACTTC.

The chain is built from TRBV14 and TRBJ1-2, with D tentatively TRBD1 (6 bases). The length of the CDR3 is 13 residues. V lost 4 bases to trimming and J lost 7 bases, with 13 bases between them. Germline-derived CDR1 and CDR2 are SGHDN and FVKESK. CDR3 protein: CASSPTGLSGYTF. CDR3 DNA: TGTGCCAGCAGCCCAACAGGGCTGAGTGGCTACACCTTC.

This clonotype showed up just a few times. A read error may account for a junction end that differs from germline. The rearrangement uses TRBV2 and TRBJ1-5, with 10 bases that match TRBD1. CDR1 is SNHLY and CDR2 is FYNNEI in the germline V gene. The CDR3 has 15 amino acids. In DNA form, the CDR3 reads TGTGCCGGCAGCGCGACAGGGGGCGGCAATCAGCCCCAGCATTTT. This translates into CAGSATGGGNQPQHF.

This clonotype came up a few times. CDR3 bases: TGCAGCGTTGATTCGACAGCTACAGATACGCAGTATTTT. Its protein product is CSVDSTATDTQYF. The V and J genes are TRBV29-1 and TRBJ2-3, with D perhaps matching TRBD1 (5 bases). This CDR3 region has 13 residues. V dropped 3 bases and J dropped 3 bases, with 10 bases sitting between them. CDR1 is SQVTM and CDR2 is ANQGSEA in the germline V gene.

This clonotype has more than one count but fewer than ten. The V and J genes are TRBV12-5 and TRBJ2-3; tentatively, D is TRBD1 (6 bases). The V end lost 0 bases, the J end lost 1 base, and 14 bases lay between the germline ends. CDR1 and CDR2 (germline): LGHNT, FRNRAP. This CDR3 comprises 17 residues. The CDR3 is CASGLVQGGPGTDTQYF. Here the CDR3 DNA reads TGTGCTAGTGGTTTGGTACAGGGCGGTCCTGGCACAGATACGCAGTATTTT.

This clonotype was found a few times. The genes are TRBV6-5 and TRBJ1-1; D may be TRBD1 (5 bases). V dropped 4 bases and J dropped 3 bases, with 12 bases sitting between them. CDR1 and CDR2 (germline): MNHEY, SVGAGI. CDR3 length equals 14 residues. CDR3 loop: CASSSRALDTEAFF. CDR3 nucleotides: TGTGCCAGCAGTTCCAGGGCTCTCGACACTGAAGCTTTCTTT.

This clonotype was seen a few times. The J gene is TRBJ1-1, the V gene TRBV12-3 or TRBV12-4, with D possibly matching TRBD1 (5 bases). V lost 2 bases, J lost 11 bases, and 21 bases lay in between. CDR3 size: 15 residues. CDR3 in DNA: TGTGCCAGCAGTTTAACTCGGACCTTCGATCGGGGGGCTTTCTTT. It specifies CASSLTRTFDRGAFF.

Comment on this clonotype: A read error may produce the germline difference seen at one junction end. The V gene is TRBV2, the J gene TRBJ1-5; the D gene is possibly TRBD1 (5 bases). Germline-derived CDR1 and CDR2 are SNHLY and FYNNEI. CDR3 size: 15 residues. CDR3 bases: TGTGCCGGCAGTGAAGGGGTAGGGGGCAATCAGCCCCAGCATTTT. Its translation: CAGSEGVGGNQPQHF.

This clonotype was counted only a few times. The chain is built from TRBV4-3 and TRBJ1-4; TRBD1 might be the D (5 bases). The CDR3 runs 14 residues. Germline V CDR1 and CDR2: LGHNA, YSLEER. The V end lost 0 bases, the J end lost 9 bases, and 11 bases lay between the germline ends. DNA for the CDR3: TGCGCCAGCAGCCAAGAGGGGCTTTCGCAAAAACTGTTTTTT. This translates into CASSQEGLSQKLFF.